The 16 T cell receptor beta chains given below trace back to one sample, sequenced in a study of beta chain features in type 1 diabetes. The whole isolated RNA underwent reverse transcription, so sequencing captured expressed TCRB transcripts. TCRdb keeps only in-frame clones here, not all; method: immunoSEQ multiplex PCR. The sample holds just over 25,000 clones; roughly 50% are singletons and the top ten take more than 0.3%. What these receptors recognize is not known. Findings and caveats of the study: When Type 1 diabetes patients were examined, their TCRB CDR3s proved moderately but significantly shorter in all four CD4+ subsets.

Source material: stem cell memory CD4+ T cells from blood. These receptors all stem from a young man with type 1 diabetes.

This clone has just a few counts. The chain couples TRBV11-2 to TRBJ2-2; D is undetermined. Germline V gives CDR1 SGHAT, CDR2 FQNNGV. The V end lost 1 base, the J end lost 1 base, and 4 bases lay between the germline ends. The CDR3 is 14 amino acids. This CDR3 reads CASSLGGNTGELFF. DNA for the CDR3: TGTGCCAGCAGCTTAGGCGGGAACACCGGGGAGCTGTTTTTT.

This clone was seen a handful of times. The V call is TRBV6-1, the J call TRBJ1-5, with 9 bases aligning to TRBD1. V shed 4 bases and J 5 bases; nucleotides not matched to a gene: 3. From germline, CDR1 is MNHNS and CDR2 SASEGT. The CDR3 runs 14 residues. The CDR3 spells CASSGRTGDQPQHF. The CDR3 nucleotides read TGTGCCAGCAGTGGGAGGACAGGGGATCAGCCCCAGCATTTT.

The rearrangement uses TRBV7-8 and TRBJ1-1; maybe TRBD1 (6 bases). V lost 2 bases to trimming and J lost 4 bases, with 14 bases between them. From germline, CDR1 is SGHVS and CDR2 FQNEAQ. This CDR3 has 15 amino acids. The CDR3 region is CASSLTGGGGTEAFF. CDR3 bases: TGTGCCAGCAGCTTAACTGGGGGCGGCGGCACTGAAGCTTTCTTT.

The rearrangement uses TRBV2 and TRBJ2-7, with 8 bases fitting TRBD1. The V and J ends lost 7 bases and 2 bases, in that order; junction bases with no gene match: 7. The CDR3 has 14 residues. Germline V gives CDR1 SNHLY, CDR2 FYNNEI. The CDR3 bases are TGTGCCAGCAAGAGAGAGGACAGGGCCTACGAGCAGTACTTC. Protein product: CASKREDRAYEQYF.

V is TRBV6-5 and J is TRBJ2-1; 7 bases agree with TRBD1. The CDR3 has 15 residues. V lost 0 bases to trimming and J lost 4 bases; unmatched junction nucleotides: 3. Germline CDR1 reads MNHEY; CDR2 reads SVGAGI. Here the CDR3 reads CASSYSGGLYNEQFF. CDR3 DNA sequence: TGTGCCAGCAGTTACTCAGGGGGCCTATACAATGAGCAGTTCTTC.

The CDR3 here is CASSRDSPPIDSPLHF. CDR3 nucleotide sequence: TGCGCCAGCAGCCGGGACAGTCCCCCTATCGATTCACCCCTCCACTTT. The rearrangement links TRBV5-1 to TRBJ1-6; 7 nucleotides match TRBD1. This CDR3 has 16 amino acids. V was pared by 4 bases and J by 8 bases, with 12 bases of the junction left unmatched. The germline gives CDR1 SGHRS, CDR2 YFSETQ. Using reference TRBV5-1 and TRBJ1-6 for the parts outside the CDR3, the full variable domain is KAGVTQTPRYLIKTRGQQVTLSCSPISGHRSVSWYQQTPGQGLQFLFEYFSETQRNKGNFPGRFSGRQFSNSRSEMNVSTLELGDSALYLCASSRDSPPIDSPLHFGNGTRLTVT.

This clone was detected only a few times. Within the sample, other DNA sequences also encode this same CDR3. V gene TRBV18 combines with J gene TRBJ2-4; TRBD1 matches at 7 bases. Trimming cost V 6 bases and J 0 bases; bases outside gene matches: 5. Germline V gene lookup returns CDR1 KGHSH and CDR2 LQKENI. The CDR3 is 15 residues long. The DNA for the CDR3 is TGTGCCAGCTCTTCGGGACAGCTAGCCAAAAACATTCAGTACTTC. Residues: CASSSGQLAKNIQYF.

The rearrangement links TRBV11-2 to TRBJ2-5, with 10 bases aligning to TRBD1. Germline CDR1 reads SGHAT; CDR2 reads FQNNGV. Trimming at V came to 4 bases and at J to 4 bases, leaving 9 bases not matched to a gene. This CDR3 comprises 16 residues. The CDR3 bases are TGTGCCAGCAGCTCCATCCGGGACAGGGGTTTAGAGACCCAGTACTTC. Encoded protein: CASSSIRDRGLETQYF.

The chain is built from TRBV9 and TRBJ2-3; D remains unclear. From germline, CDR1 is SGDLS and CDR2 YYNGEE. The CDR3 totals 14 residues. Trimming removed 0 bases at V and 1 base at J, with 6 bases between. The CDR3 DNA reads as TGTGCCAGCAGCGTAGTTACAGGCACAGATACGCAGTATTTT. As protein: CASSVVTGTDTQYF.

V and J are TRBV5-1 and TRBJ1-6; a weak D match, TRBD1 (5 bases). The germline V and J ends were trimmed by 0 bases and 9 bases, with 16 bases remaining between them. This CDR3 is built from 16 residues. Germline V gives CDR1 SGHRS, CDR2 YFSETQ. The CDR3 here is CASSLGAGPRSSPLHF. CDR3 nucleotides: TGCGCCAGCAGCTTGGGGGCAGGGCCCCGGAGTTCACCCCTCCACTTT. Combining the CDR3 with reference TRBV5-1 and TRBJ1-6 gives the whole variable domain KAGVTQTPRYLIKTRGQQVTLSCSPISGHRSVSWYQQTPGQGLQFLFEYFSETQRNKGNFPGRFSGRQFSNSRSEMNVSTLELGDSALYLCASSLGAGPRSSPLHFGNGTRLTVT.

The rearrangement joins TRBV28 to TRBJ2-3; tentatively, D is TRBD2 (6 bases). Between the trimmed V and J ends, which lost 7 bases and 1 base, there was a span of 18 bases. The CDR3 consists of 16 residues. Germline V gene data show CDR1 as MDHEN and CDR2 as SYDVKM. CDR3 sequence: CASTPYTRGGTDTQYF. CDR3 in DNA: TGTGCCAGCACCCCCTACACTCGCGGGGGCACAGATACGCAGTATTTT.

The chain joins TRBV6-6 to TRBJ2-3, with 10 bases that match TRBD2. CDR3 length: 14 amino acids. Trimming cost V 6 bases and J 4 bases; bases outside gene matches: 4. Looked up from germline, CDR1 is MNHNY and CDR2 is SVGAGI (reference sequence). The CDR3 loop is CASRSSGGSDTQYF. The CDR3, as DNA: TGTGCCAGCAGGTCTAGCGGGGGTTCAGATACGCAGTATTTT.

This clone was found a few times. The chain combines TRBV10-3 with TRBJ1-1; weak D call: TRBD1 (5 bases). Germline CDR1 and CDR2: ENHRY and SYGVKD. The CDR3 is 13 residues long. Deletions cut 8 bases from V and 2 bases from J, with 12 bases between. CDR3 residues: CAIQPQGNTEAFF. The CDR3, as DNA: TGTGCCATCCAACCCCAGGGAAACACTGAAGCTTTCTTT.

This sequence joins TRBV19 and TRBJ2-5; D is perhaps TRBD1 (6 bases). The DNA matches TRBJ2-7 better at its end, which makes the J call doubtful. The germline gives CDR1 LNHDA, CDR2 SQIVND (reference sequence). CDR3 length: 13 amino acids. The CDR3 loop is CASSRGQPYEQYF. CDR3 nucleotide sequence: TGTGCCAGTAGTAGAGGACAGCCCTACGAGCAGTACTTC.

CDR3 sequence reads: CASSLPYRSRQGNEQFF. Written as DNA, the CDR3 is TGTGCCAGCAGCTTGCCCTACAGGAGCCGCCAGGGGAATGAGCAGTTCTTC. This chain joins TRBV5-6 and TRBJ2-1, with D possibly being TRBD1 (6 bases). The germline V and J ends were trimmed by 1 base and 7 bases, with 21 bases remaining between them. Germline CDR1 reads SGHDT; CDR2 reads YYEEEE. CDR3 length equals 17 residues.

The chain recombines TRBV5-1 with TRBJ1-4, with D possibly TRBD1 on 5 matching bases. The CDR3 has 14 residues. V lost 7 bases to trimming and J lost 6 bases, with 16 bases between them. Germline CDR1 is SGHRS and CDR2 is YFSETQ. CDR3 nucleotides: TGCGCCAGCCGACCGGCCGGGGGATATGAAAAACTGTTTTTT. Encoded protein: CASRPAGGYEKLFF.